What follows describes a single T cell receptor (beta chain). The data derive from a study of blood T cell repertoires in COVID-19. Germline V lookup: CDR1 MNHNS, CDR2 SASEGT. The V end was cut by 3 bases, the J end by 6 bases, with 17 bases between. The CDR3 is 15 residues long. Repertoires were generated with immunoSEQ multiplex PCR, while TCRdb's copy carries only in-frame clones and drops some. The sample lists 150,000 to 190,000 clones, about 88% seen once, with 7% to 10% in the top ten. Sequenced material: peripheral blood. The origin of this receptor is an older woman with COVID-19, enrolled during active disease. This chain links TRBV6-1 with TRBJ1-1, with D tentatively TRBD1 (6 bases). CDR3 in DNA: TGTGCCAGCAGTGAGGATGGACAGCTTAACCCTGAAGCTTTCTTT. Translated: CASSEDGQLNPEAFF.